This T cell receptor beta chain was identified during a study of T cell responses to AZD1222 COVID-19 vaccine. This CDR3 region has 17 residues. In germline, CDR1 is LNHDA, CDR2 SQIVND (reference sequence). Trimming removed 3 bases at V and 0 bases at J, with 15 bases between. Sequencing was performed with immunoSEQ multiplex PCR; in TCRdb, only in-frame clones are kept and a portion is missing. The sample carries 100,000 to 120,000 clones, about nine tenths recorded once. This specimen consisted of peripheral blood, obtained on day 0 of AZD1222 vaccination. This TCR came from an adult in good health. The chain joins TRBV19 to TRBJ1-5; weak D call: TRBD1 (6 bases). The CDR3 bases are TGTGCCAGTAGTATTTTAACAGGGAGGAATAGCAATCAGCCCCAGCATTTT. Translated, it gives CASSILTGRNSNQPQHF.